This TCR beta chain was profiled in a study of T cell repertoires in cytomegalovirus infection. Looking at the study overall: Matching HLA type and CMV infection were both indicated by public TCR beta signatures.

TCRdb analysed the reads with MiXCR anew, one entry per CDR3 protein. The sample carries about 180,000 distinct CDR3 sequences, around 15% recorded once. The sequenced sample was PBMCs. This receptor was identified in a human donor in good health (CMV status not recorded). Some clones in this sample may be carry-over from other donors' samples.

CDR3 sequence: CSEMGIDYGYTF. The DNA for the CDR3 is TGCAGTGAGATGGGGATTGACTATGGCTACACCTTC. The rearrangement joins TRBV20-1 to TRBJ1-2; D is uncertain. Trimming took 7 bases from V and 3 from J, leaving 12 bases between them. The CDR3 spans 12 residues. CDR1 is DFQATT, CDR2 SNEGSKA, per germline (reference sequence).